Presented here are 32 T cell receptor beta chains from one specimen sequenced in a study of shared clonotypes between healthy human individuals (dated by TCRdb to the early 2020s). Libraries were prepared through the immunoSEQ multiplex PCR assay. Entries here come from immuneACCESS through TCRdb and include only in-frame sequences with V and J called. Some clones fail to appear in such tables; in the studies checked, an unresolved V gene covers under half of the shortfall, and the cause of the remainder is unknown. The sample has some 2.1 million clones on record, 85% to 95% of them singletons. The ten largest clones take up 0.13% of the sample. Sequencing was performed on naive CD4+ T cells sorted from blood. The label giving this sample's cell subset or site can be read as: CD45RA+ positively selected. These receptors were collected from a man between 18 and 35 years old in good health.

Remarks on this clone: Other DNA variants within this sample encode the same CDR3. The chain carries TRBV2 and TRBJ2-3, with 9 bases that match TRBD1. V lost 6 bases, J lost 2 bases, and 3 bases stayed unmatched. Looked up from germline, CDR1 is SNHLY and CDR2 is FYNNEI. The length of the CDR3 is 14 residues. CDR3 region: CASSRTGVTDTQYF. CDR3 nucleotide sequence: TGTGCCAGCAGCAGGACAGGGGTCACAGATACGCAGTATTTT.

The chain recombines TRBV4-2 with TRBJ2-7; 10 bases are shared with TRBD1. With 2 bases clipped from V and 0 bases from J, the junction kept 4 bases outside the gene matches. CDR1 is LGHNA and CDR2 is YNFKEQ in the germline V gene. This CDR3 has 16 amino acids. DNA of the CDR3: TGTGCCAGCAGCCAATCGGGACAGGGGAGCTCCTACGAGCAGTACTTC. Translating it yields CASSQSGQGSSYEQYF.

The chain uses TRBV7-8 and TRBJ2-7, with TRBD2 matching over 7 bases. Unmatched junction bases numbered 10, after V lost 5 bases and J lost 0 bases. The CDR3 has 16 amino acids. CDR1 and CDR2 from the germline V gene are SGHVS and FQNEAQ. The CDR3 spells CASSVPPSGTSYEQYF. The CDR3 bases are TGTGCCAGCAGCGTCCCCCCTAGCGGCACCTCCTACGAGCAGTACTTC.

CDR3 sequence reads: CASSLASGGASKNTEAFF. In nucleotides, the CDR3 is TGTGCCAGCAGCTTGGCCTCAGGGGGTGCAAGTAAGAACACTGAAGCTTTCTTT. This sequence joins TRBV7-6 and TRBJ1-1; TRBD1 matches 7 bases. V shed 3 bases and J 1 base; nucleotides not matched to a gene: 14. The CDR3 has 18 residues. Germline CDR1 and CDR2: SGHVS and FNYEAQ.

This chain uses TRBV18 with TRBJ1-5; 11 positions agree with TRBD1. CDR3 size: 15 residues. With V trimmed by 3 bases and J by 6 bases, 4 bases remained unmatched. Germline V gives CDR1 KGHSH, CDR2 LQKENI. CDR3: CASSPDRGHGQPQHF. In DNA, the CDR3 is TGTGCCAGCTCACCGGACAGGGGGCATGGTCAGCCCCAGCATTTT.

This sequence joins TRBV5-1 and TRBJ1-3; the D is unclear. Germline V gene sequence: CDR1 SGHRS, CDR2 YFSETQ. The CDR3 sequence is 15 residues long. V dropped 7 bases and J dropped 1 base, with 15 bases sitting between them. CDR3 DNA: TGCGCCAGCTCTGGCGATTCTAGGTCTGGAAACACCATATATTTT. It yields the protein CASSGDSRSGNTIYF.

The chain joins TRBV7-6 to TRBJ2-3; the match to TRBD1 covers 8 bases. The trim removed 5 bases at V and 6 bases at J, leaving 4 bases unmatched. CDR1 SGHVS and CDR2 FNYEAQ come from the germline V gene. CDR3 length: 13 residues. The CDR3 bases are TGTGCCAGCAGCGTAGGGACAGGTGATACGCAGTATTTT. It translates to CASSVGTGDTQYF.

In regard to this clone: This sample includes further DNA sequences coding for the same CDR3. The gene calls are TRBV9 and TRBJ2-3; 8 bases are shared with TRBD2. The germline gives CDR1 SGDLS, CDR2 YYNGEE. J gave up 2 bases and V 2 bases, and 4 bases lay outside the gene matches. The CDR3 is made up of 15 amino acids. For the CDR3, the DNA is TGTGCCAGCAGCGTGGGACTAGTGTCCACAGATACGCAGTATTTT. Amino acids: CASSVGLVSTDTQYF. Together with reference TRBV9 and TRBJ2-3, the CDR3 gives the full variable domain: DSGVTQTPKHLITATGQRVTLRCSPRSGDLSVYWYQQSLDQGLQFLIQYYNGEERAKGNILERFSAQQFPDLHSELNLSSLELGDSALYFCASSVGLVSTDTQYFGPGTRLTVL.

The rearrangement joins TRBV9 to TRBJ2-3; D unresolved. Trimming removed 0 bases at V and 2 bases at J, with 10 bases between. CDR3 length equals 15 residues. Germline V gene data show CDR1 as SGDLS and CDR2 as YYNGEE. The CDR3 nucleotides are TGTGCCAGCAGCGTAGAGAACTTACCCACAGATACGCAGTATTTT. Amino acid sequence: CASSVENLPTDTQYF.

This clone has only one observation. Other DNA sequences in this sample translate to the same CDR3. The rearrangement uses TRBV5-6 and TRBJ2-3; D gene uncertain. The CDR3 is 12 amino acids. Germline assignment: CDR1 SGHDT and CDR2 YYEEEE. Trimming pared 4 bases from V and 0 bases from J, leaving 3 bases between. For the CDR3, the DNA is TGTGCCAGCAGCCTCAGCACAGATACGCAGTATTTT. Translating it yields CASSLSTDTQYF.

The chain couples TRBV6-5 to TRBJ1-1, with D unresolved. The CDR3 consists of 14 residues. Trimming took off 7 bases at V and 1 base at J, with 13 bases between the two ends. Germline V gives CDR1 MNHEY, CDR2 SVGAGI. The CDR3 loop reads CASNPPEGNTEAFF. Written as DNA, the CDR3 is TGTGCCAGCAACCCCCCCGAAGGGAACACTGAAGCTTTCTTT.

The V and J genes are TRBV6-9 and TRBJ2-7; 7 nucleotides match TRBD1. V trimming: 7 bases; J trimming: 4 bases; junction bases outside the gene matches: 7. The CDR3 spans 13 residues. Per germline, CDR1 MNHGY and CDR2 SVAAGI. The CDR3 spells CASTEGAQYEQYF. DNA for the CDR3: TGTGCCAGCACCGAGGGGGCCCAGTACGAGCAGTACTTC.

The chain links TRBV7-9 to TRBJ2-7; perhaps TRBD1 as D (5 bases). Germline-derived CDR1 and CDR2 are SEHNR and FQNEAQ (reference sequence). CDR3 length: 12 amino acids. With 2 bases removed from V and 7 bases from J, the gap between germline ends came to 9 bases. The CDR3 nucleotides are TGTGCCAGCAGCTTAACGGCAGGGGAGCAGTACTTC. It codes for CASSLTAGEQYF.

The chain combines TRBV7-9 with TRBJ2-7; TRBD2 aligns across 13 bases. CDR1 is SEHNR, CDR2 FQNEAQ, per germline (reference sequence). This CDR3 is 14 amino acids long. CDR3 nucleotide sequence: TGTGCTTCGGGACTAGCGGGGCATTCCTACGAGCAGTACTTC. The encoded protein is CASGLAGHSYEQYF.

V is TRBV6-1 and J is TRBJ2-7, with D perhaps TRBD1 or TRBD2 (5 bases each). Germline CDR1 and CDR2: MNHNS and SASEGT. V was cut by 8 bases and J by 4 bases, with 21 bases left in between. This CDR3 spans 15 amino acids. This chain's CDR3 is CASLGTGTDGYEQYF. The DNA for the CDR3 is TGTGCCAGCCTTGGGACCGGGACCGACGGATACGAGCAGTACTTC.

This chain connects TRBV7-3 to TRBJ2-7; 9 positions agree with TRBD1. The V gene's germline CDR1 is SGHTA and CDR2 FQGTGA. This CDR3 has 13 residues. After removal of 4 bases from V and 2 bases from J, the junction contained 0 bases not matched to a gene. The CDR3 DNA sequence: TGTGCCAGCAGCTGGGACAGGGCCTACGAGCAGTACTTC. Encoded protein: CASSWDRAYEQYF.

V and J are TRBV10-3 and TRBJ2-1, with 7 bases aligning to TRBD1. V lost 0 bases and J lost 1; bases outside the gene matches: 3. Germline values: CDR1 ENHRY, CDR2 SYGVKD. The CDR3 length is 16 residues. The CDR3 loop reads CAISESGQASYNEQFF. The CDR3 DNA reads as TGTGCCATCAGTGAGTCCGGACAGGCATCCTACAATGAGCAGTTCTTC.

The V call is TRBV5-1, the J call TRBJ2-7; perhaps D is TRBD1 or TRBD2 (5 bases each). This CDR3 contains 14 residues. V lost 6 bases and J 1 base, leaving 14 bases between the germline ends. Germline V gene data show CDR1 as SGHRS and CDR2 as YFSETQ. The CDR3 DNA sequence: TGCGCCAGCAAAGAGAGGGGAACTTCCTACGAGCAGTACTTC. Translated: CASKERGTSYEQYF.

The CDR3 DNA reads TGTGCCAGCAGCGTTGAACCCCGTGGCCGGCAGGGGCAAGAGACCCAGTACTTC. Its translation is CASSVEPRGRQGQETQYF. This sequence joins TRBV9 and TRBJ2-5; the D gene is possibly TRBD1 (6 bases). The CDR3 sequence is 18 residues long. From germline, CDR1 is SGDLS and CDR2 YYNGEE. Trimming left V 2 bases short and J 2 bases short, with 22 bases between.

The genes are TRBV5-1 and TRBJ1-1; perhaps TRBD1 as D (5 bases). This CDR3 is 15 amino acids long. Trimming left V 0 bases short and J 1 base short, with 10 bases between. Germline V gives CDR1 SGHRS, CDR2 YFSETQ. CDR3 DNA sequence: TGCGCCAGCAGCTTGGAGGTCAGGGAGAACACTGAAGCTTTCTTT. Translated, it gives CASSLEVRENTEAFF.

The chain couples TRBV6-6 to TRBJ1-4; TRBD1 is a possible D gene (6 bases). Trimming removed 1 base from V and 4 bases from J, with 10 bases in between. Germline V CDR1 and CDR2: MNHNY, SVGAGI (reference sequence). The CDR3 runs to 15 residues. CDR3 sequence reads: CASSYYGQLNEKLFF. The DNA for the CDR3 is TGTGCCAGCAGTTACTACGGACAGCTTAATGAAAAACTGTTTTTT.

J is TRBJ2-5 and V is TRBV6-5; 7 nucleotides line up with TRBD1. The germline V gene has CDR1 MNHEY and CDR2 SVGAGI. The CDR3 is 12 residues long. With V trimmed by 8 bases and J by 4 bases, 4 bases remained unmatched. Here the CDR3 reads CASGYRGETQYF. The CDR3 bases are TGTGCCAGCGGGTACAGGGGAGAGACCCAGTACTTC.

In the case of this clone: The same CDR3 is also encoded by other DNA sequences in this sample. V and J are TRBV5-1 and TRBJ1-6; possibly TRBD1 for D (6 bases). The CDR3 has 13 residues. Germline CDR1 reads SGHRS; CDR2 reads YFSETQ. Trimming shortened V by 0 bases and J by 9 bases, and 7 bases separated the two germline ends. CDR3 in amino acids: CASSLETGSPLHF. CDR3 bases: TGCGCCAGCAGCTTGGAGACAGGTTCACCCCTCCACTTT.

V usage is TRBV5-1 and J usage is TRBJ2-1; 11 bases map to TRBD2. Germline loops: CDR1 SGHRS, CDR2 YFSETQ. The CDR3 contains 16 residues. Germline trimming cut 4 bases from V and 5 bases from J; bases unmatched to any gene: 8. The CDR3 DNA sequence: TGCGCCAGCAGCGCGTTGACTAGCGGGGTTCACAATGAGCAGTTCTTC. Its protein product is CASSALTSGVHNEQFF.

The rearrangement joins TRBV7-2 to TRBJ2-5, with 9 nucleotides matching TRBD1. V lost 4 bases, J lost 0 bases, and 6 bases stayed unmatched. The CDR3 runs to 16 residues. The germline V gene has CDR1 SGHTA and CDR2 FQGNSA. CDR3 in DNA: TGTGCCAGCAGCTCATCCGGGACAGGGTACCAAGAGACCCAGTACTTC. It yields the protein CASSSSGTGYQETQYF.

The V call is TRBV4-3, the J call TRBJ1-6; perhaps TRBD1 as D (5 bases). Per germline, CDR1 LGHNA and CDR2 YSLEER. Between the trimmed V and J ends, which lost 0 bases and 10 bases, there was a span of 7 bases. There are 13 residues in the CDR3. CDR3 sequence reads: CASSQESGSPLHF. The CDR3 DNA reads as TGCGCCAGCAGCCAAGAGTCAGGGTCACCCCTCCACTTT.

In the case of this clone: Additional DNA sequences in this sample encode the identical CDR3. The chain joins TRBV6-1 to TRBJ1-4; 9 nucleotides align to TRBD1. The germline gives CDR1 MNHNS, CDR2 SASEGT. Trimming removed 6 bases from V and 5 bases from J; junction bases left unmatched: 1. This CDR3 is 13 amino acids long. The CDR3 region is CASSGTGNEKLFF. CDR3 nucleotides: TGTGCCAGCAGCGGGACAGGGAATGAAAAACTGTTTTTT.

On this clone: Other DNA sequences in this sample translate to the same CDR3. V is TRBV5-1 and J is TRBJ2-7, with D possibly called TRBD1 or TRBD2 (5 bases each). The CDR3 totals 14 residues. V lost 0 bases and J lost 0, with 7 bases in between. CDR1 is SGHRS, CDR2 YFSETQ, per germline. The CDR3 sequence: CASSLGGNSYEQYF. The CDR3 DNA reads as TGCGCCAGCAGCTTGGGGGGGAACTCCTACGAGCAGTACTTC.

The V gene is TRBV4-1, the J gene TRBJ2-1; 7 positions match TRBD2. This CDR3 spans 15 amino acids. V dropped 4 bases and J dropped 8; count of bases not matched to a gene: 11. Per the germline V gene, CDR1 is MGHRA and CDR2 is YSYEKL. Here the CDR3 DNA reads TGCGCCAGCAGCCCAAGCGTTGGGACTACCGATGAGCAGTTCTTC. Its translation is CASSPSVGTTDEQFF.

The chain has TRBV27 and TRBJ2-7; a weak D match, TRBD2 (5 bases). Germline V CDR1 and CDR2: MNHEY, SMNVEV (reference sequence). V was cut by 8 bases and J by 6 bases, with 20 bases left in between. The CDR3 has 14 residues. For the CDR3, the DNA is TGTGCCAGCGGAGAAACGGGGTGGGGTGGCGAGCAGTACTTC. It yields the protein CASGETGWGGEQYF.

This clone appeared a single time. The chain joins TRBV5-8 to TRBJ2-3, with 7 bases fitting TRBD2. With 1 base clipped from V and 7 bases from J, the junction kept 6 bases outside the gene matches. The CDR3 sequence is 14 residues long. Germline CDR1 is SGHTS and CDR2 is YDEGEE. The CDR3 DNA sequence: TGTGCCAGCAGCTTGCCGGGGGGAAGGAATACGCAGTATTTT. Its protein product is CASSLPGGRNTQYF.

In nucleotides, the CDR3 is TGTGCCAGCAGCACCCAACGGGGCCTATACAATGAGCAGTTCTTC. Its translation: CASSTQRGLYNEQFF. The rearrangement joins TRBV9 to TRBJ2-1; D may correspond to TRBD1 or TRBD2 (5 bases each). The CDR3 totals 15 residues. Germline V gene lookup returns CDR1 SGDLS and CDR2 YYNGEE. The ends were cut back, 4 bases at V and 4 bases at J, with 15 bases in the middle.